This T cell receptor beta chain is from a study of shared clonotypes between healthy human individuals. Trimming stripped 1 base from V and 2 bases from J, with 13 bases between. The CDR3 length is 15 residues. Germline loops: CDR1 SGHDT, CDR2 YYEEEE. Using immunoSEQ multiplex PCR, the repertoire was profiled, and TCRdb retains in-frame clones only, with some absent. The table records under 2,500,000 clones, roughly 95% of them present only once. The TCR was taken from a man aged 18 to 30 in good health. The chain is built from TRBV5-6 and TRBJ2-7; D gene uncertain. Material: naive CD4+ T cells sorted from blood. Subset given: CD45RA+ positively selected. The CDR3 here is CASSLWAGNPYEQYF. The CDR3 DNA is TGTGCCAGCAGCTTGTGGGCAGGAAATCCCTACGAGCAGTACTTC. Variable domain in full (rest from reference TRBV5-6 and TRBJ2-7): DAGVTQSPTHLIKTRGQQVTLRCSPKSGHDTVSWYQQALGQGPQFIFQYYEEEERQRGNFPDRFSGHQFPNYSSELNVNALLLGDSALYLCASSLWAGNPYEQYFGPGTRLTVT.